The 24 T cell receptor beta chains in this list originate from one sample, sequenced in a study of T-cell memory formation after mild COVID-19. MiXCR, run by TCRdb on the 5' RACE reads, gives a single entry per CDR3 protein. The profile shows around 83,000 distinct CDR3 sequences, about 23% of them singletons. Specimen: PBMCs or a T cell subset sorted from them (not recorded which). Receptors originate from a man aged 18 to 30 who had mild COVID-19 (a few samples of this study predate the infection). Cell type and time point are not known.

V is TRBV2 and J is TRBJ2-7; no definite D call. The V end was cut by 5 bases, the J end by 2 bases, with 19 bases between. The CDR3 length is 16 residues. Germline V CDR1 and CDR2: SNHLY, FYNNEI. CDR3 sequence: CASSNPRRSLAYEQYF. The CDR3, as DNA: TGTGCCAGCAGTAACCCACGGCGGAGTTTGGCCTACGAGCAGTACTTC.

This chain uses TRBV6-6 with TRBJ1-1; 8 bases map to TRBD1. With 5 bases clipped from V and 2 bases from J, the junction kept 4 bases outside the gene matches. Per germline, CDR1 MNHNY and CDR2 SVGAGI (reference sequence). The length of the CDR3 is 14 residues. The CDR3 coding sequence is TGTGCCAGCAGTGCAGGGGGCTTAAACACTGAAGCTTTCTTT. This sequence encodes CASSAGGLNTEAFF.

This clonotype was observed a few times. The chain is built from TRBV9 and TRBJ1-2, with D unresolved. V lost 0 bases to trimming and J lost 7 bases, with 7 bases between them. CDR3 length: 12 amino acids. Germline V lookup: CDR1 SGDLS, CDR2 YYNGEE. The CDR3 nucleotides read TGTGCCAGCAGCGTAGGGAGTTCTGGCTACACCTTC. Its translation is CASSVGSSGYTF.

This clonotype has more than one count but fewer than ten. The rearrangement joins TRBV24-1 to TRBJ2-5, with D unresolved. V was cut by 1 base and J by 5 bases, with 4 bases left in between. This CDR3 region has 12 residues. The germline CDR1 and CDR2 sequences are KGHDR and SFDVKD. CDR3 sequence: CATSDFSETQYF. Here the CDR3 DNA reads TGTGCCACCAGTGATTTTTCTGAGACCCAGTACTTC.

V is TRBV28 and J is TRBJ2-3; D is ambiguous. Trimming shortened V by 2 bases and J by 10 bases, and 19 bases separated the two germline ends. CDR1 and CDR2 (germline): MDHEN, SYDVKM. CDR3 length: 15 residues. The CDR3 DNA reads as TGTGCCAGCAGTTTAGACAATCCTTTATTTATACCGCAGTATTTT. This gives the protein CASSLDNPLFIPQYF.

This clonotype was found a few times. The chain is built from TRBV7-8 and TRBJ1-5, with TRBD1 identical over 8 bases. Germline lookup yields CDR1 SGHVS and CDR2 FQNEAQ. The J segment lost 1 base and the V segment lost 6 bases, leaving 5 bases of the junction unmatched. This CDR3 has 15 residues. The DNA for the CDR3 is TGTGCCAGCAGATCCGACAGGGGAAGCAATCAGCCCCAGCATTTT. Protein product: CASRSDRGSNQPQHF.

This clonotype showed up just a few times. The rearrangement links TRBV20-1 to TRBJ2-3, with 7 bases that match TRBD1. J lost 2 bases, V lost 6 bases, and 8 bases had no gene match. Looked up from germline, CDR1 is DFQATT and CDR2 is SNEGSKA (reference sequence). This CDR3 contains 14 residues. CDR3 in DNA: TGCAGTGCAACCAGGGGGACCACCACAGATACGCAGTATTTT. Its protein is CSATRGTTTDTQYF.

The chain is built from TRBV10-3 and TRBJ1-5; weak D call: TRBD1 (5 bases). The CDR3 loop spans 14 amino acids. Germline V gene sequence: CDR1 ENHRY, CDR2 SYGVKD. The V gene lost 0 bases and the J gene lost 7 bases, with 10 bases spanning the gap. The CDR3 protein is CAISESAGGQPQHF. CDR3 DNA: TGTGCCATCAGTGAGTCGGCGGGGGGACAGCCCCAGCATTTT.

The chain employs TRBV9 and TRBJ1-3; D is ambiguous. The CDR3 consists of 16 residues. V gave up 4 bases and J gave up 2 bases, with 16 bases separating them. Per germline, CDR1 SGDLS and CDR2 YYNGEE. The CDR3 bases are TGTGCCAGCAGCCCAAGGAACTCCGGCGCTGGAAACACCATATATTTT. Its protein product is CASSPRNSGAGNTIYF.

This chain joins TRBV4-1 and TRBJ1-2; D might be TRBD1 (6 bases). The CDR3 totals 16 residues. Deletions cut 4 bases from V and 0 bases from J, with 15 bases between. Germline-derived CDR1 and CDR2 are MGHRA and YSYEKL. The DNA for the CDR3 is TGCGCCAGCAGCCTTCCCGCAGGGGAGACTAACTATGGCTACACCTTC. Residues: CASSLPAGETNYGYTF.

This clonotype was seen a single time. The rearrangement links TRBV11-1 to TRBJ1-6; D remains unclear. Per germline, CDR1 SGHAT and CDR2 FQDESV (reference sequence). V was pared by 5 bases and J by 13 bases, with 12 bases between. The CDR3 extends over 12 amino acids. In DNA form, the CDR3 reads TGTGCCAGCAGCGGTGGGATTCACCCCCTCCACTTT. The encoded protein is CASSGGIHPLHF. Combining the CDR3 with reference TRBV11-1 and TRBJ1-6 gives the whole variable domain EAEVAQSPRYKITEKSQAVAFWCDPISGHATLYWYRQILGQGPELLVQFQDESVVDDSQLPKDRFSAERLKGVDSTLKIQPAELGDSAMYLCASSGGIHPLHFGNGTRLTVT.

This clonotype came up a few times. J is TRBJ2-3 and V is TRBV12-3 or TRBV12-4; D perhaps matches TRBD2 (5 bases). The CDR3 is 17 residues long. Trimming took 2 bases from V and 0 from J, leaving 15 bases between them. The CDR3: CASSLKGLQTSTDTQYF. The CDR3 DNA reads TGTGCCAGCAGTTTAAAAGGACTCCAGACTAGCACAGATACGCAGTATTTT.

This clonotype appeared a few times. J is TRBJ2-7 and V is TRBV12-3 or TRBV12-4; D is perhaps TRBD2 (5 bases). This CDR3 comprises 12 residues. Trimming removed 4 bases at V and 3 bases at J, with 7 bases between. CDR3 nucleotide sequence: TGTGCCAGCAGTTCGGCGGGCTACGAGCAGTACTTC. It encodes CASSSAGYEQYF.

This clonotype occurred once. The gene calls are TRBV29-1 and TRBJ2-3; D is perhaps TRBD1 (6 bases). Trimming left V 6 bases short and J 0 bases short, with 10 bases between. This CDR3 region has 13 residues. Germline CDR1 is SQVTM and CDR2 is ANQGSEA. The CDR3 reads CSVTGLSTDTQYF. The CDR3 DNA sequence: TGCAGCGTGACAGGTTTGAGCACAGATACGCAGTATTTT.

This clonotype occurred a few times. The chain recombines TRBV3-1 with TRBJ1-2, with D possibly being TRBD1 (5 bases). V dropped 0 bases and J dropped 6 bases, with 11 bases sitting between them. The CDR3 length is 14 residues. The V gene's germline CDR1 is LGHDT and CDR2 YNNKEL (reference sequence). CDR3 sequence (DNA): TGTGCCAGCAGCCAAGATTCGGGGGGTGATGGCTACACCTTC. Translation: CASSQDSGGDGYTF.

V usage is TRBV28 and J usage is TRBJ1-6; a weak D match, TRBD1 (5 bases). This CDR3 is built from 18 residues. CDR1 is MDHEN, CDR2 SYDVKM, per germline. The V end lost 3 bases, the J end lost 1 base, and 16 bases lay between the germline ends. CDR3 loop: CASSFRQGLRSYNSPLHF. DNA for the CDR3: TGTGCCAGCAGTTTTCGGCAGGGACTTCGGTCCTATAATTCACCCCTCCACTTT.

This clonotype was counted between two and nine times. CDR3 DNA: TGCAGCGTACCCTTAGATACGCAGTATTTT. This sequence encodes CSVPLDTQYF. The V call is TRBV29-1, the J call TRBJ2-3; D remains unclear. Germline CDR1 SQVTM, CDR2 ANQGSEA. This CDR3 is 10 amino acids long. V dropped 6 bases and J dropped 5 bases, with 6 bases sitting between them.

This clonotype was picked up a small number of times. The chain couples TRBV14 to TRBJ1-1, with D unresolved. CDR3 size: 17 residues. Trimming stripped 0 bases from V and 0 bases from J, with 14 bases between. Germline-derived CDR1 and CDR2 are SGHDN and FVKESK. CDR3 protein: CASSQDWAESMNTEAFF. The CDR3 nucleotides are TGTGCCAGCAGCCAAGACTGGGCAGAATCTATGAACACTGAAGCTTTCTTT. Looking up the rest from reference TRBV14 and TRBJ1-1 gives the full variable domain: EAGVTQFPSHSVIEKGQTVTLRCDPISGHDNLYWYRRVMGKEIKFLLHFVKESKQDESGMPNNRFLAERTGGTYSTLKVQPAELEDSGVYFCASSQDWAESMNTEAFFGQGTRLTVV.

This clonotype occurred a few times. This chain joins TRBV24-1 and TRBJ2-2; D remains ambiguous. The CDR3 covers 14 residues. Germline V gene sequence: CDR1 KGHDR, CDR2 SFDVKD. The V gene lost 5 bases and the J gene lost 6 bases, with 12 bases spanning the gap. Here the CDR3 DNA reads TGTGCCACCAGTGGAGGAGTAGTCGCCGGGGAGCTGTTTTTT. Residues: CATSGGVVAGELFF.

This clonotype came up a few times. DNA of the CDR3: TGTGCCAGCAGCCAAGAATGGGGCTACGAGCAGTACGTC. Protein sequence: CASSQEWGYEQYV. This sequence joins TRBV4-2 and TRBJ2-7; D not resolved. Trimming cost V 0 bases and J 3 bases, with 6 bases left between them. This CDR3 comprises 13 residues. Germline assignment: CDR1 LGHNA and CDR2 YNFKEQ.

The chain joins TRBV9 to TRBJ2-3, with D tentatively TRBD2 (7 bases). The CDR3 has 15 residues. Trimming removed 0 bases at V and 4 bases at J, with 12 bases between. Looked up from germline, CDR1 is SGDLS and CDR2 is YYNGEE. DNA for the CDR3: TGTGCCAGCAGCGTAGAGGGGGGGGGCCCAGATACGCAGTATTTT. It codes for CASSVEGGGPDTQYF.

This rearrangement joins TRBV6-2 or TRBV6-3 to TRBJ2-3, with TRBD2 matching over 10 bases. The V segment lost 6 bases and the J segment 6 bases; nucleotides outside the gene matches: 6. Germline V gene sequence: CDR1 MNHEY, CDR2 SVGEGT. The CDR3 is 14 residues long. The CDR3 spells CASRLAGAADTQYF. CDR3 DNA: TGTGCCAGCAGGCTAGCGGGGGCCGCGGATACGCAGTATTTT.

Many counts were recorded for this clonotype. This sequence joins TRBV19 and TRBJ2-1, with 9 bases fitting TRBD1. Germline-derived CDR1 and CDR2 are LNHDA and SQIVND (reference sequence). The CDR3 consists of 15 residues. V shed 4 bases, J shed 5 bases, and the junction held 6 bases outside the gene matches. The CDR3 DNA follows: TGTGCCAGTAGTAACACAGGGGGCGTTCACAATGAGCAGTTCTTC. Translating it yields CASSNTGGVHNEQFF.

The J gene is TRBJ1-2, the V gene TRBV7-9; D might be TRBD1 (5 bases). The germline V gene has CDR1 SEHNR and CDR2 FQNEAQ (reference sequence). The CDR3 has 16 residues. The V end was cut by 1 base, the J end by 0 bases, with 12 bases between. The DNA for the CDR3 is TGTGCCAGCAGCTTAGAGGGGTGGAGGACTAACTATGGCTACACCTTC. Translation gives CASSLEGWRTNYGYTF.